This is a list of T cell receptor beta chains from one sample in a study of T-cell reconstitution after alpha-beta-depleted transplantation in children. TCRdb reprocessed the PCR reads via MiXCR and lists one record per CDR3 protein. The sample contains over 200,000 distinct CDR3 sequences, around 9.5% of which appear only once. This sample comprised PBMCs from the stem cell graft donor, obtained from the stem cell graft. These receptors all come from a human donor who donated a stem cell graft to a child with acute lymphoblastic leukemia. CDR3s include the opening cysteine and the closing phenylalanine or tryptophan. The D gene is left open where the match is weak. Expanded clones get a size class; other rows say once, few or many, or leave the size out.

J gene: TRBJ2-1
V gene: TRBV18
D gene: NA
clone size: NA
CDR3 DNA: TGTGCCAGCTCACCACCTCTCAGTTACAATGAGCAGTTCTTC
CDR3 protein: CASSPPLSYNEQFF

J gene: TRBJ2-1
V gene: TRBV29-1
D gene: NA
clone size: NA
CDR3 DNA: TGCAGCGTTGTCTCGGTGGCGGAGAGCTCCTACAATGAGCAGTTCTTC
CDR3 protein: CSVVSVAESSYNEQFF

J gene: TRBJ1-6
V gene: TRBV20-1
D gene: TRBD1
clone size: NA
CDR3 DNA: TGCAGTGCTAGGCGTCCGGACAGGGATAATTCACCCCTCCACTTT
CDR3 protein: CSARRPDRDNSPLHF

J gene: TRBJ1-2
V gene: TRBV5-1
D gene: TRBD1
clone size: NA
CDR3 DNA: TGCGCCAGCAGCTTGGATCCAGGGGGACGGTATGGCTACACCTTC
CDR3 protein: CASSLDPGGRYGYTF

J gene: TRBJ2-3
V gene: TRBV4-3
D gene: NA
clone size: NA
CDR3 DNA: TGCGCCAGCAGCCAAGATAACCACAGGGGCACAGATACGCAGTATTTT
CDR3 protein: CASSQDNHRGTDTQYF

J gene: TRBJ2-7
V gene: TRBV12-3/TRBV12-4
D gene: NA
clone size: many
CDR3 DNA: TGTGCCAGCAGCCACCCACAGGCGGGTCCCTCCCGCGAGCAGTACTTC
CDR3 protein: CASSHPQAGPSREQYF

J gene: TRBJ2-5
V gene: TRBV11-2
D gene: NA
clone size: NA
CDR3 DNA: TGTGCCAGCAGCTTAGGGCCGAACTCACGCCAAGAGACCCAGTACTTC
CDR3 protein: CASSLGPNSRQETQYF

J gene: TRBJ2-5
V gene: TRBV12-3/TRBV12-4
D gene: TRBD2
clone size: few
CDR3 DNA: TGTGCCAGCAGGTTATCAGCGGGGGGGGACTTGTGGCCCCAGTACTTC
CDR3 protein: CASRLSAGGDLWPQYF

J gene: TRBJ2-1
V gene: TRBV12-3/TRBV12-4
D gene: TRBD1
clone size: many
CDR3 DNA: TGTGCCAGCAGCATACAGGGGTATGAGCAGTTCTTC
CDR3 protein: CASSIQGYEQFF

J gene: TRBJ1-1
V gene: TRBV24-1
D gene: NA
clone size: NA
CDR3 DNA: TGTGCCACCCGACAGGCGAGTAACACTGAAGCTTTCTTT
CDR3 protein: CATRQASNTEAFF

J gene: TRBJ2-7
V gene: TRBV6-2/TRBV6-3
D gene: TRBD2
clone size: many
CDR3 DNA: TGTGCCAGCAAGGGGAGCGGGGCCACCTACGAGCAGTACTTC
CDR3 protein: CASKGSGATYEQYF

J gene: TRBJ2-7
V gene: TRBV27
D gene: TRBD2
clone size: NA
CDR3 DNA: TGTGCCAGCAGCGTCTCTCGAGGCGGGGGGCTTAAACTGAGCTCCTACGAGCAGTACTTC
CDR3 protein: CASSVSRGGGLKLSSYEQYF

J gene: TRBJ2-7
V gene: TRBV15
D gene: NA
clone size: few
CDR3 DNA: TGTGCCACCAGCAGTTCGGGGGACTCCTACGAGCAGTACTTC
CDR3 protein: CATSSSGDSYEQYF

J gene: TRBJ2-3
V gene: TRBV3-1
D gene: TRBD2
clone size: many
CDR3 DNA: TGTGCCAGCAGCCAAGAAACGGCTAGCGGGGCAGATACGCAGTATTTT
CDR3 protein: CASSQETASGADTQYF

J gene: TRBJ2-7
V gene: TRBV29-1
D gene: TRBD2
clone size: few
CDR3 DNA: TGCAGCGTTGTAGACGGGTCGGGGGGGTTCTACGAGCAGTACTTC
CDR3 protein: CSVVDGSGGFYEQYF

J gene: TRBJ1-4
V gene: TRBV10-2
D gene: NA
clone size: NA
CDR3 DNA: TGCGCCAGCACAGGACAGCTGAATGAAAAACTGTTTTTT
CDR3 protein: CASTGQLNEKLFF

J gene: TRBJ1-1
V gene: TRBV14
D gene: NA
clone size: NA
CDR3 DNA: TGTGCCAGCAGCCAAGATACAGTTATGAACACTGAAGCTTTCTTT
CDR3 protein: CASSQDTVMNTEAFF